What follows are 30 T cell receptor beta chains derived from one specimen sequenced in a study of blood T cell repertoires in COVID-19. Repertoires were generated with immunoSEQ multiplex PCR, while TCRdb's copy carries only in-frame clones and drops some. The sample holds under 350,000 clones, around 90% seen once. What was sequenced was peripheral blood. The receptors come from a man in his 70s with acute or convalescent COVID-19.

This chain links TRBV19 with TRBJ2-4; maybe TRBD2 (6 bases). This CDR3 region has 13 residues. V gave up 1 base and J gave up 8 bases, with 9 bases separating them. CDR1 is LNHDA, CDR2 SQIVND, per germline (reference sequence). CDR3 sequence reads: CASSIGAGHIQYF. The CDR3 bases are TGTGCCAGTAGTATAGGGGCGGGGCACATTCAGTACTTC. Using reference TRBV19 and TRBJ2-4 for the parts outside the CDR3, the full variable domain is DGGITQSPKYLFRKEGQNVTLSCEQNLNHDAMYWYRQDPGQGLRLIYYSQIVNDFQKGDIAEGYSVSREKKESFPLTVTSAQKNPTAFYLCASSIGAGHIQYFGAGTRLSVL.

The J gene is TRBJ1-3, the V gene TRBV7-9, with TRBD1 matching 8 bases. Germline V gene sequence: CDR1 SEHNR, CDR2 FQNEAQ (reference sequence). This CDR3 comprises 16 residues. The ends lost 4 bases at V and 2 bases at J; junction bases unmatched: 7. This CDR3 is CASSSGQGSPGNTIYF. The CDR3 nucleotides read TGTGCCAGCAGCTCCGGACAGGGTAGTCCTGGAAACACCATATATTTT.

The chain uses TRBV6-5 and TRBJ1-1; D is ambiguous. V was clipped by 10 bases and J by 1 base, with 16 bases between them. The CDR3 is made up of 14 amino acids. From germline, CDR1 is MNHEY and CDR2 SVGAGI. As DNA, the CDR3 is TGTGCCACCCTTAGACCCGGGGAGAACACTGAAGCTTTCTTT. This codes for CATLRPGENTEAFF.

J is TRBJ2-1 and V is TRBV7-3; 8 bases map to TRBD2. Germline V CDR1 and CDR2: SGHTA, FQGTGA. V shed 4 bases and J 7 bases; nucleotides not matched to a gene: 9. CDR3 length equals 15 residues. CDR3 residues: CASSYQSGGGNEQFF. CDR3 bases: TGTGCCAGCAGCTACCAGAGCGGGGGAGGGAATGAGCAGTTCTTC.

The CDR3 bases are TGTGCCAGCAGCCACCCATATGAACTAGCGGGAGGGCCGTCCTACAATGAGCAGTTCTTC. Amino acid sequence: CASSHPYELAGGPSYNEQFF. The genes are TRBV3-1 (or the pseudogene TRBV3-2) and TRBJ2-1, with 13 bases lining up with TRBD2. The V segment lost 3 bases and the J segment 1 base; nucleotides outside the gene matches: 12. The germline CDR1 and CDR2 sequences are LGHDT and YNNKEL (reference sequence). CDR3 length: 20 residues.

The J gene is TRBJ1-5, the V gene TRBV7-2; a possible D gene is TRBD1 (6 bases). Trimming stripped 8 bases from V and 2 bases from J, with 13 bases between. The CDR3 length is 14 residues. Germline V gene sequence: CDR1 SGHTA, CDR2 FQGNSA. CDR3 DNA: TGTGCCAGCTCAACAGGGAACGGCAATCAGCCCCAGCATTTT. Its translation: CASSTGNGNQPQHF.

This clone was observed many times. V is TRBV28 and J is TRBJ2-7; 8 bases align to TRBD1. The CDR3 is made up of 15 amino acids. J lost 1 base, V lost 5 bases, and 7 bases had no gene match. CDR1 is MDHEN, CDR2 SYDVKM, per germline. The CDR3 sequence is CASSGQGGWSYEQYF. CDR3 DNA sequence: TGTGCCAGCAGTGGACAGGGCGGATGGTCCTACGAGCAGTACTTC.

The V gene is TRBV6-5, the J gene TRBJ2-3; 7 nucleotides align to TRBD2. The V gene's germline CDR1 is MNHEY and CDR2 SVGAGI. The CDR3 length is 13 residues. The ends lost 5 bases at V and 5 bases at J; junction bases unmatched: 4. The chain's CDR3 is CASSRGVKDTQYF. As DNA, the CDR3 is TGTGCCAGCAGTCGGGGGGTAAAAGATACGCAGTATTTT.

This chain joins TRBV2 and TRBJ2-5; 10 bases are a match to TRBD1. The germline CDR1 and CDR2 sequences are SNHLY and FYNNEI. The CDR3 is 14 amino acids. Trimming took 3 bases from V and 5 from J; bases not matched to a gene: 3. The CDR3 nucleotides read TGTGCCAGCAGTGACGACAGGGGGCAGGAGACCCAGTACTTC. Its protein is CASSDDRGQETQYF. Filled out from reference TRBV2 and TRBJ2-5, the complete variable domain reads EPEVTQTPSHQVTQMGQEVILRCVPISNHLYFYWYRQILGQKVEFLVSFYNNEISEKSEIFDDQFSVERPDGSNFTLKIRSTKLEDSAMYFCASSDDRGQETQYFGPGTRLLVL.

The J gene is TRBJ2-7, the V gene TRBV7-2; D is perhaps TRBD2 (5 bases). CDR3 size: 12 residues. V lost 5 bases and J 0 bases, leaving 5 bases between the germline ends. Germline CDR1 and CDR2: SGHTA and FQGNSA. The CDR3 loop is CASSGSSYEQYF. DNA of the CDR3: TGTGCCAGCAGCGGGAGCTCCTACGAGCAGTACTTC.

The chain joins TRBV6-5 to TRBJ1-3; D is unresolved. V lost 10 bases to trimming and J lost 2 bases, with 12 bases between them. Germline V gives CDR1 MNHEY, CDR2 SVGAGI. This CDR3 is built from 13 residues. The CDR3 spells CATLWSPGNTIYF. CDR3 sequence (DNA): TGTGCCACCTTATGGAGTCCTGGAAACACCATATATTTT.

The rearrangement uses TRBV28 and TRBJ2-7; TRBD1 is a possible D gene (5 bases). The CDR3 is 16 residues long. Germline V lookup: CDR1 MDHEN, CDR2 SYDVKM. V dropped 3 bases and J dropped 1 base, with 16 bases sitting between them. CDR3 in DNA: TGTGCCAGCAGTTTCGAGACAGTTAAACAGTCCTACGAGCAGTACTTC. Residues: CASSFETVKQSYEQYF.

This rearrangement joins TRBV18 to TRBJ2-3, with TRBD2 matching 10 bases. CDR1 is KGHSH and CDR2 is LQKENI in the germline V gene. V trimming: 3 bases; J trimming: 3 bases; junction bases outside the gene matches: 12. The CDR3 runs to 18 residues. In DNA, the CDR3 is TGTGCCAGCTCACCTGGGCTAGCGGGAGCTACCTTAACAGATACGCAGTATTTT. It codes for CASSPGLAGATLTDTQYF.

This rearrangement joins TRBV3-1 (or the pseudogene TRBV3-2) to TRBJ2-2; TRBD1 might be the D (6 bases). The CDR3 sequence is 16 residues long. Between the trimmed V and J ends, which lost 0 bases and 4 bases, there was a span of 12 bases. Germline V gives CDR1 LGHDT, CDR2 YNNKEL (reference sequence). CDR3 DNA sequence: TGTGCCAGCAGCCAAGAATACGTCAGGGGCACCGGGGAGCTGTTTTTT. It yields the protein CASSQEYVRGTGELFF.

The V and J genes are TRBV6-6 and TRBJ2-1; TRBD2 agrees at 10 bases. Germline CDR1 is MNHNY and CDR2 is SVGAGI (reference sequence). Losses at the gene ends were 7 bases for V and 5 bases for J; bases not matched to a gene: 5. There are 14 residues in the CDR3. CDR3 amino acids: CASNRLAGNNEQFF. The CDR3 DNA reads TGTGCCAGCAACCGACTAGCGGGTAACAATGAGCAGTTCTTC.

The chain recombines TRBV30 with TRBJ1-6; the match to TRBD1 covers 10 bases. J lost 9 bases, V lost 3 bases, and 14 bases had no gene match. The CDR3 loop spans 17 amino acids. Germline CDR1 reads GTSNPN; CDR2 reads SVGIG (reference sequence). The CDR3 sequence is CAWSLSGTGASGSPLHF. In nucleotides, the CDR3 is TGTGCCTGGAGCTTATCCGGGACAGGGGCATCGGGTTCACCCCTCCACTTT.

DNA of the CDR3: TGTGCCAGCAGTGGATCCGGGGACACAACAAACTATGGCTACACCTTC. Translated, it gives CASSGSGDTTNYGYTF. This chain connects TRBV28 to TRBJ1-2, with a weak D call TRBD1 (6 bases). CDR1 and CDR2 from the germline V gene are MDHEN and SYDVKM. The CDR3 contains 16 residues. V lost 5 bases and J lost 2, with 18 bases in between.

The gene calls are TRBV6-5 and TRBJ1-1, with D possibly TRBD1 on 6 matching bases. V was shortened by 0 bases and J by 8 bases, with 13 bases between the two germline ends. Germline values: CDR1 MNHEY, CDR2 SVGAGI. The CDR3 is 14 residues long. The CDR3 is CASSYSPGAEEAFF. The CDR3 DNA is TGTGCCAGCAGTTACTCCCCAGGGGCCGAGGAAGCTTTCTTT.

The CDR3 DNA reads TGTGCCAGCAGCTTGCCGCGGGGGTCCTACAATGAGCAGTTCTTC. This encodes CASSLPRGSYNEQFF. The V gene is TRBV5-6, the J gene TRBJ2-1; TRBD2 matches 7 bases. V lost 1 base, J lost 1 base, and 2 bases stayed unmatched. The CDR3 is made up of 15 amino acids. Germline-derived CDR1 and CDR2 are SGHDT and YYEEEE.

Here the CDR3 DNA reads TGTGCCAGCAGGACCCTCACCCTTGACAGGCTGGACACTGAAGCTTTCTTT. Translation: CASRTLTLDRLDTEAFF. The chain uses TRBV3-1 (or the pseudogene TRBV3-2) and TRBJ1-1, with a possible D match to TRBD1 (6 bases). This CDR3 is built from 17 residues. V shed 6 bases and J shed 3 bases, with 23 bases lying between them. Germline V gene sequence: CDR1 LGHDT, CDR2 YNNKEL (reference sequence).

The chain has TRBV6-2 or TRBV6-3 and TRBJ1-5; D gene unclear. CDR3 length equals 12 residues. Germline V lookup: CDR1 MNHEY, CDR2 SVGEGT. Trimming pared 5 bases from V and 4 bases from J, leaving 6 bases between. CDR3 coding DNA: TGTGCCAGCAGTCTCCGGAATCAGCCCCAGCATTTT. Translation: CASSLRNQPQHF.

The rearrangement uses TRBV7-2 and TRBJ2-7; D might be TRBD1 (6 bases). Germline V lookup: CDR1 SGHTA, CDR2 FQGNSA. V lost 4 bases, J lost 5 bases, and 18 bases lay in between. The CDR3 is 15 amino acids. The chain's CDR3 is CASSSSRGRGNEQYF. Here the CDR3 DNA reads TGTGCCAGCAGCTCCAGCAGGGGCAGGGGCAACGAGCAGTACTTC.

Turning to this clone: Other DNA sequences in this specimen translate into the identical CDR3. The chain has TRBV7-2 and TRBJ1-5, with D uncertain. This CDR3 is built from 14 residues. V was trimmed by 2 bases and J by 3 bases, leaving 8 bases between them. CDR1 is SGHTA, CDR2 FQGNSA, per germline. The DNA of the CDR3 is TGTGCCAGCAGCTTACGCGGGTCCAATCAGCCCCAGCATTTT. Translated: CASSLRGSNQPQHF. The full variable domain, with the rest looked up from reference TRBV7-2 and TRBJ1-5, is GAGVSQSPSNKVTEKGKDVELRCDPISGHTALYWYRQSLGQGLEFLIYFQGNSAPDKSGLPSDRFSAERTGGSVSTLTIQRTQQEDSAVYLCASSLRGSNQPQHFGDGTRLSIL.

The genes are TRBV3-1 (or the pseudogene TRBV3-2) and TRBJ1-4; D gene unclear. Per the germline V gene, CDR1 is LGHDT and CDR2 is YNNKEL (reference sequence). V was cut by 1 base and J by 8 bases, with 8 bases left in between. This CDR3 is 13 amino acids long. CDR3 sequence (DNA): TGTGCCAGCAGCCAAGGGAGTTGGGAAAAACTGTTTTTT. Translation: CASSQGSWEKLFF.

This clone was recorded a few times. Written as DNA, the CDR3 is TGTGCCAGCAGCCAAAGGGGTCGAGGAGCTGAAGCTTTCTTT. Translated: CASSQRGRGAEAFF. This chain uses TRBV3-1 (or the pseudogene TRBV3-2) with TRBJ1-1; possibly TRBD1 for D (5 bases). The germline V gene has CDR1 LGHDT and CDR2 YNNKEL (reference sequence). Trimming stripped 2 bases from V and 6 bases from J, with 13 bases between. This CDR3 has 14 amino acids.

This chain uses TRBV27 with TRBJ2-1; D is possibly TRBD1 (5 bases). The CDR3 has 14 amino acids. Deletions cut 5 bases from V and 4 bases from J, with 12 bases between. Germline CDR1 and CDR2: MNHEY and SMNVEV (reference sequence). This CDR3 is CASSSYRQYNEQFF. For the CDR3, the DNA is TGTGCCAGCAGTAGTTATCGACAGTACAATGAGCAGTTCTTC.

The chain carries TRBV5-1 and TRBJ2-3, with a weak D call TRBD1 (5 bases). V was trimmed by 1 base and J by 5 bases, leaving 11 bases between them. Germline V gives CDR1 SGHRS, CDR2 YFSETQ. The CDR3 consists of 14 residues. CDR3 loop: CASSLRAGLDTQYF. The CDR3 bases are TGCGCCAGCAGCTTGAGGGCAGGGTTAGATACGCAGTATTTT. The variable domain in full, completed from reference TRBV5-1 and TRBJ2-3, reads KAGVTQTPRYLIKTRGQQVTLSCSPISGHRSVSWYQQTPGQGLQFLFEYFSETQRNKGNFPGRFSGRQFSNSRSEMNVSTLELGDSALYLCASSLRAGLDTQYFGPGTRLTVL.

V is TRBV28 and J is TRBJ1-3, with TRBD1 matching 8 bases. Germline values: CDR1 MDHEN, CDR2 SYDVKM. The CDR3 length is 16 residues. Germline trimming cut 5 bases from V and 0 bases from J; bases unmatched to any gene: 6. The CDR3 protein is CASSPTGVLSGNTIYF. CDR3 sequence (DNA): TGTGCCAGCAGTCCGACAGGGGTACTCTCTGGAAACACCATATATTTT. Together with reference TRBV28 and TRBJ1-3, the CDR3 gives the full variable domain: DVKVTQSSRYLVKRTGEKVFLECVQDMDHENMFWYRQDPGLGLRLIYFSYDVKMKEKGDIPEGYSVSREKKERFSLILESASTNQTSMYLCASSPTGVLSGNTIYFGEGSWLTVV.

The CDR3 sequence: CASALGNQPQHF. The CDR3 region has the DNA TGTGCCAGCGCGCTGGGCAATCAGCCCCAGCATTTT. This sequence joins TRBV21-1 and TRBJ1-5. TRBV21-1 is given as a pseudogene. This CDR3 has 12 residues.

This clone has a single count. The chain carries TRBV5-1 and TRBJ2-2; D perhaps matches TRBD1 (5 bases). CDR3 length: 15 amino acids. The germline V gene encodes CDR1 SGHRS and CDR2 YFSETQ. The V end lost 4 bases, the J end lost 4 bases, and 14 bases lay between the germline ends. Written as DNA, the CDR3 is TGCGCCAGCAGCCCAGGGTTTTCTTCCACCGGGGAGCTGTTTTTT. This encodes CASSPGFSSTGELFF.